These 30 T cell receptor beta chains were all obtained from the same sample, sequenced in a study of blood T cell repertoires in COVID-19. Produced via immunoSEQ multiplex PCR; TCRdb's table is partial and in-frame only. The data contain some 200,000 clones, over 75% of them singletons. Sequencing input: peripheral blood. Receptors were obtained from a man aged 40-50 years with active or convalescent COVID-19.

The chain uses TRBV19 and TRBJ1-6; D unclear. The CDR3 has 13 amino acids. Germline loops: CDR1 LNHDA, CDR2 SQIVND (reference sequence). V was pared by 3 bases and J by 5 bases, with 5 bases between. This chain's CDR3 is CASSIGNNSPLHF. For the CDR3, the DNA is TGTGCCAGTAGTATTGGCAATAATTCACCCCTCCACTTT.

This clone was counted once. CDR3 bases: TGTGCCAGCAGCTTACGGGGGGGCAGTGCAGATACGCAGTATTTT. This encodes CASSLRGGSADTQYF. This chain connects TRBV11-2 to TRBJ2-3, with 8 bases fitting TRBD2. This CDR3 is 15 amino acids long. The germline V gene encodes CDR1 SGHAT and CDR2 FQNNGV. V lost 2 bases to trimming and J lost 4 bases; unmatched junction nucleotides: 5. Variable domain in full (rest from reference TRBV11-2 and TRBJ2-3): EAGVAQSPRYKIIEKRQSVAFWCNPISGHATLYWYQQILGQGPKLLIQFQNNGVVDDSQLPKDRFSAERLKGVDSTLKIQPAKLEDSAVYLCASSLRGGSADTQYFGPGTRLTVL.

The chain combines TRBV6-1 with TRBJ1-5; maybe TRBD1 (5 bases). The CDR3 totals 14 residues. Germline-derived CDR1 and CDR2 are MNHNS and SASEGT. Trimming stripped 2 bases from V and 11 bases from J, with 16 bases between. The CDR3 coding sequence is TGTGCCAGCAGTGAATTTGGTGACAGTAGGGCCCAGCATTTT. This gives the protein CASSEFGDSRAQHF.

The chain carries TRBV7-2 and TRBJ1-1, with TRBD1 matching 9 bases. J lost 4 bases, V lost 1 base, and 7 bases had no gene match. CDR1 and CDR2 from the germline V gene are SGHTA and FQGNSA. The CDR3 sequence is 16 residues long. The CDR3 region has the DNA TGTGCCAGCAGCTTAGAACAGGGGGCGCTTAGCACTGAAGCTTTCTTT. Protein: CASSLEQGALSTEAFF.

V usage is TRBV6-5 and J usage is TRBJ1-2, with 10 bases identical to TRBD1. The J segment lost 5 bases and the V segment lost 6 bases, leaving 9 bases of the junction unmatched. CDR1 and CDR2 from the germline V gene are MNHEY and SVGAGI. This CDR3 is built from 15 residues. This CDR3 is CASSRDRGVFYGYTF. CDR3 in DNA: TGTGCCAGCAGCCGGGACAGGGGTGTTTTTTATGGCTACACCTTC.

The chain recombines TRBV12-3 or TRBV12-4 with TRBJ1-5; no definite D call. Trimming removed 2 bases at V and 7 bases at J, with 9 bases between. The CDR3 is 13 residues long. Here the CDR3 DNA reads TGTGCCAGCAGTTTATTAAGAGGCCAGCCCCAGCATTTT. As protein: CASSLLRGQPQHF.

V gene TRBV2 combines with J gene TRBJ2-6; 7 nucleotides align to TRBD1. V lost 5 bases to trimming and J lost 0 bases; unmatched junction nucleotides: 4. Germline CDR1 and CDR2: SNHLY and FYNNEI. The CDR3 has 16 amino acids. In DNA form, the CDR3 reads TGTGCCAGCAGTCCATCAGGGGGCTCTGGGGCCAACGTCCTGACTTTC. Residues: CASSPSGGSGANVLTF.

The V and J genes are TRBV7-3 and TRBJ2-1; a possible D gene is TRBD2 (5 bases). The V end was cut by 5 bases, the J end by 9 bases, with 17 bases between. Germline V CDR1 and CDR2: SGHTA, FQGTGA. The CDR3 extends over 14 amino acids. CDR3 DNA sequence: TGTGCCAGCAGCCCAACGGACCTAGCTACTGAGCAGTTCTTC. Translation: CASSPTDLATEQFF.

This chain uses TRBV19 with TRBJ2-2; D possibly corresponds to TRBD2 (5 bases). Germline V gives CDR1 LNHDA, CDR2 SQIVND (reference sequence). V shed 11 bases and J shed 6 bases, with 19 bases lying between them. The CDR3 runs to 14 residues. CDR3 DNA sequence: TGTGCCTCGCTAGCTCCAGAGGTGGCCGGGGAGCTGTTTTTT. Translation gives CASLAPEVAGELFF.

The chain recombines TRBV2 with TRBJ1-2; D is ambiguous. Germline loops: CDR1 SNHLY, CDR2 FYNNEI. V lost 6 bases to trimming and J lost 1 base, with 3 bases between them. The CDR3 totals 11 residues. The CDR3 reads CASRLNYGYTF. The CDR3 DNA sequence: TGTGCCAGCAGACTTAACTATGGCTACACCTTC.

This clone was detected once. The CDR3 DNA reads TGTGCCAGCAGCCCCTCCGGCCCGGGTGAGCAGTTCTTC. This translates into CASSPSGPGEQFF. The V call is TRBV7-3, the J call TRBJ2-1; D not resolved. Trimming pared 5 bases from V and 9 bases from J, leaving 14 bases between. CDR1 and CDR2 (germline): SGHTA, FQGTGA. The CDR3 runs 13 residues.

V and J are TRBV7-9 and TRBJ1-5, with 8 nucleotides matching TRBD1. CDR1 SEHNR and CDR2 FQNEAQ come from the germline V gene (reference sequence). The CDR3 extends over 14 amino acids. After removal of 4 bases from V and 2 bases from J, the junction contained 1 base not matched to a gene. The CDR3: CASSSTGGNQPQHF. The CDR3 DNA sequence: TGTGCCAGCAGCTCGACAGGGGGCAATCAGCCCCAGCATTTT.

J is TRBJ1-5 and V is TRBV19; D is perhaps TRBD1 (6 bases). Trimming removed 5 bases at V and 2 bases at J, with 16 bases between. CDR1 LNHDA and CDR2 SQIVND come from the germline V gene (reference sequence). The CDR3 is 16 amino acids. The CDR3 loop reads CASSPKDRGGNQPQHF. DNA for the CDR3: TGTGCCAGTAGTCCCAAGGACAGAGGGGGCAATCAGCCCCAGCATTTT.

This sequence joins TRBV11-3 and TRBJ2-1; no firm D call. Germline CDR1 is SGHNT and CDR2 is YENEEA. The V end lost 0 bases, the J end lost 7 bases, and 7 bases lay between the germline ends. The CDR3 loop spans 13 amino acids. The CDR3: CASSLDGGNEQFF. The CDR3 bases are TGTGCCAGCAGCTTAGATGGCGGAAATGAGCAGTTCTTC.

The CDR3, as DNA: TGTGCCAGCAGCCAAGGGGAGGGTTCCTACGAGCAGTACTTC. It encodes CASSQGEGSYEQYF. V is TRBV4-2 and J is TRBJ2-7, with 7 bases identical to TRBD2. There are 14 residues in the CDR3. Trimming cost V 1 base and J 1 base; bases outside gene matches: 1. Germline V gives CDR1 LGHNA, CDR2 YNFKEQ.

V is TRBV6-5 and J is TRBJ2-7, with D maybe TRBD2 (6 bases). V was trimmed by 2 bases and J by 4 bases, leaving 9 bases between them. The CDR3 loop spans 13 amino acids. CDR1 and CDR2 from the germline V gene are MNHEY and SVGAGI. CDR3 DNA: TGTGCCAGCAGTTACCGTGGGAGGTACGAGCAGTACTTC. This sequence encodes CASSYRGRYEQYF.

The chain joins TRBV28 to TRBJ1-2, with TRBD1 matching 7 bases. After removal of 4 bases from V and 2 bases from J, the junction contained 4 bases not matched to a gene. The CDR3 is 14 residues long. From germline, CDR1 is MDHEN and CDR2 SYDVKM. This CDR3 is CASSSGGINYGYTF. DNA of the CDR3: TGTGCCAGCAGTTCAGGGGGAATCAACTATGGCTACACCTTC.

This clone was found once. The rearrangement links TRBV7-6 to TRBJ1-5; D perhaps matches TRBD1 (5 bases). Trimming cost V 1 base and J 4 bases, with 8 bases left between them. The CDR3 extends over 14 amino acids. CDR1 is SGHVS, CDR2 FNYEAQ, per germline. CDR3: CASSLEQENQPQHF. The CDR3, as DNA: TGTGCCAGCAGCTTAGAACAGGAAAATCAGCCCCAGCATTTT.

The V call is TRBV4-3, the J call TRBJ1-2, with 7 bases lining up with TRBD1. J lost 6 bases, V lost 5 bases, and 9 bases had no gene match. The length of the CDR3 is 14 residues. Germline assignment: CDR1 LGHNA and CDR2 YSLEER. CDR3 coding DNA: TGCGCCAGCAGCGGAGGTAGGGGGCGCGATGGCTACACCTTC. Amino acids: CASSGGRGRDGYTF.

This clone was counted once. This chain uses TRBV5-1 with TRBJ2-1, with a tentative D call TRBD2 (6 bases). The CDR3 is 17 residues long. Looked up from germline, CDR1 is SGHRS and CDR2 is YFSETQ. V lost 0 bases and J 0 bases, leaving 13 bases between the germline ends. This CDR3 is CASSLAPAGSSYNEQFF. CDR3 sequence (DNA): TGCGCCAGCAGCTTGGCCCCGGCGGGGAGCTCCTACAATGAGCAGTTCTTC.

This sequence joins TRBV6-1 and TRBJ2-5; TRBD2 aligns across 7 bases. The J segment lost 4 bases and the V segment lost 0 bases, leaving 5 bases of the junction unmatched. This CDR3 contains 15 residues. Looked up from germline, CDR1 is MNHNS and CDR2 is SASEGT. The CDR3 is CASSEAGGTGETQYF. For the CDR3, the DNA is TGTGCCAGCAGTGAAGCGGGGGGGACGGGAGAGACCCAGTACTTC.

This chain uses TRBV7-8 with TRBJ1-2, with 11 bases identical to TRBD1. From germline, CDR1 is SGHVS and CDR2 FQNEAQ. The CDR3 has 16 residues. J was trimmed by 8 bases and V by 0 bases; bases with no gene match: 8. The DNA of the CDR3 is TGTGCCAGCAGCTTAGCGAGGACAGGGGGCGTAGAAGGCTACACCTTC. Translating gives CASSLARTGGVEGYTF.

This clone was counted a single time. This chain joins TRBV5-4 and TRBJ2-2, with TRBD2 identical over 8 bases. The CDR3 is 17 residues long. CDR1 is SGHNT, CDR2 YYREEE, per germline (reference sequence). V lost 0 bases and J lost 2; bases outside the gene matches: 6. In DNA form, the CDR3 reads TGTGCCAGCAGCTTGGTTGGGCGGGGGGCCAACACCGGGGAGCTGTTTTTT. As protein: CASSLVGRGANTGELFF.

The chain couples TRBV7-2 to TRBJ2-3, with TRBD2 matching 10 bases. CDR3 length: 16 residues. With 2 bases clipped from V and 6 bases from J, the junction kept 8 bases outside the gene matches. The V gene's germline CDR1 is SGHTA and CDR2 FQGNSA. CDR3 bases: TGTGCCAGCAGCTTAAGACTAGCGGGTGGGGTGGATACGCAGTATTTT. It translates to CASSLRLAGGVDTQYF.

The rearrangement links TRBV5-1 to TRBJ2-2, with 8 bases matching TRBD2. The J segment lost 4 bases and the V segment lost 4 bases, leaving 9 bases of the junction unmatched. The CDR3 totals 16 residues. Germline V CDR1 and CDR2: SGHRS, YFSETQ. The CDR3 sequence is CASSLGVAGRTGELFF. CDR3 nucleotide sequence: TGCGCCAGCAGCCTGGGGGTAGCGGGACGCACCGGGGAGCTGTTTTTT.

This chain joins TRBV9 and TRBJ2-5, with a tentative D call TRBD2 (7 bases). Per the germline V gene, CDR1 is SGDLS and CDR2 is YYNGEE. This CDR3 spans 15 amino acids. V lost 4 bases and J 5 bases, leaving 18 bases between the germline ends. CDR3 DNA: TGTGCCAGCAGCCCCGAAGGGGGGGCCAGGGAGACCCAGTACTTC. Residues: CASSPEGGARETQYF.

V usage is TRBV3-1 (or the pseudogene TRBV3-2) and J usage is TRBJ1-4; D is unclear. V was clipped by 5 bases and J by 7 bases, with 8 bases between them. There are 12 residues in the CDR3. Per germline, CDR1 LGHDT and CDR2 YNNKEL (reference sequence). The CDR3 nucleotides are TGTGCCAGCAGCACACGGGGTGAAAAACTGTTTTTT. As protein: CASSTRGEKLFF.

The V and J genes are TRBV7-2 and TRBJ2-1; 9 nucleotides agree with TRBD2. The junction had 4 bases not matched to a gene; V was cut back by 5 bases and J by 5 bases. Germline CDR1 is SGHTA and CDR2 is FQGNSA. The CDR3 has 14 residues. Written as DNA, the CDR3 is TGTGCCAGCAGCCCACGACTAGCGGACAATGAGCAGTTCTTC. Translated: CASSPRLADNEQFF.

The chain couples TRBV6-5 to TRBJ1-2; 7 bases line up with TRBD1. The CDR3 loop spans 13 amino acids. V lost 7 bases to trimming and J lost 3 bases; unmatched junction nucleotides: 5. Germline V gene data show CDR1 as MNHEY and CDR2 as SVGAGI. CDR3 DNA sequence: TGTGCCAGCAAACTTGACAGGGACTATGGCTACACCTTC. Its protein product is CASKLDRDYGYTF.

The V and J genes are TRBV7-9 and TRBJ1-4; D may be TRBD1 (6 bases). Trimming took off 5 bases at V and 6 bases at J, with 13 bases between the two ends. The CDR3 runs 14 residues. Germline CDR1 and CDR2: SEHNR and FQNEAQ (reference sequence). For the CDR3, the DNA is TGTGCCAGCAGCACTCTGGACAGAGATGAAAAACTGTTTTTT. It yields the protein CASSTLDRDEKLFF.